Listed below are T cell receptor beta chains from one sample, sequenced in a study of spatial heterogeneity in lung cancer. One entry per CDR3 protein results from TCRdb running MiXCR on the 5' RACE reads. The sample lists 25,000 or so distinct CDR3 sequences; approximately 5.4% were seen once. This sample comprised PBMCs, obtained at follow-up. All receptors derive from a male donor with early-stage non-small cell lung cancer. Each CDR3 is given with its conserved first and last residue. A D gene is named only where the DNA matches it firmly. Clone size is stated in some rows and not others, as once, few, many or a class when expanded.

v_gene: TRBV20-1
abundance: many
j_gene: TRBJ2-3
d_gene: NA
CDR3aa: CSASQTGLFTDTQYF
CDR3nt: TGCAGTGCTAGCCAAACGGGACTCTTCACAGATACGCAGTATTTT

v_gene: TRBV7-2
abundance: NA
j_gene: TRBJ2-1
d_gene: NA
CDR3aa: CASSLVGVGGVGSYNEQFF
CDR3nt: TGTGCCAGCAGCTTAGTGGGTGTCGGCGGGGTTGGCTCCTACAATGAGCAGTTCTTC

v_gene: TRBV2
abundance: NA
j_gene: TRBJ2-1
d_gene: TRBD2
CDR3aa: CASSEVAGGSYNEQFF
CDR3nt: TGTGCCAGCAGTGAGGTGGCGGGGGGCTCCTACAATGAGCAGTTCTTC

v_gene: TRBV12-3/TRBV12-4
abundance: many
j_gene: TRBJ1-5
d_gene: NA
CDR3aa: CASNPREGQPQHF
CDR3nt: TGTGCCAGCAACCCAAGAGAAGGACAGCCCCAGCATTTT

v_gene: TRBV7-3
abundance: NA
j_gene: TRBJ2-5
d_gene: NA
CDR3aa: CASSLTQGSETQYF
CDR3nt: TGTGCCAGCAGCTTAACGCAGGGTTCGGAGACCCAGTACTTC

v_gene: TRBV20-1
abundance: NA
j_gene: TRBJ1-3
d_gene: NA
CDR3aa: CSARDPGPSSGNTIYF
CDR3nt: TGCAGTGCTAGAGATCCGGGACCGAGCTCTGGAAACACCATATATTTT

v_gene: TRBV20-1
abundance: many
j_gene: TRBJ2-2
d_gene: NA
CDR3aa: CSARAGWGLDTGELFF
CDR3nt: TGCAGTGCTAGAGCTGGCTGGGGCTTAGACACCGGGGAGCTGTTTTTT

v_gene: TRBV19
abundance: many
j_gene: TRBJ2-2
d_gene: NA
CDR3aa: CATLTWDTGELFF
CDR3nt: TGTGCCACATTAACGTGGGACACCGGGGAGCTGTTTTTT

v_gene: TRBV7-2
abundance: many
j_gene: TRBJ1-2
d_gene: TRBD1
CDR3aa: CASSPHRGAIYGYTF
CDR3nt: TGTGCCAGCAGCCCACACAGGGGAGCTATCTATGGCTACACCTTC

v_gene: TRBV6-1
abundance: many
j_gene: TRBJ1-2
d_gene: TRBD1
CDR3aa: CASTLTGGIYGYTF
CDR3nt: TGTGCCAGCACCCTGACAGGGGGTATCTATGGCTACACCTTC

v_gene: TRBV2
abundance: few
j_gene: TRBJ2-5
d_gene: NA
CDR3aa: CASSAEETQYF
CDR3nt: TGTGCCAGCAGTGCTGAGGAGACCCAGTACTTC

v_gene: TRBV4-3
abundance: many
j_gene: TRBJ2-7
d_gene: TRBD1
CDR3aa: CASSQDNRVGQGAYEQYF
CDR3nt: TGCGCCAGCAGCCAAGATAATAGAGTGGGACAGGGGGCCTACGAGCAGTACTTC

v_gene: TRBV7-2
abundance: many
j_gene: TRBJ1-1
d_gene: TRBD1
CDR3aa: CASSLRQGVGTEAFF
CDR3nt: TGTGCCAGCAGTTTAAGACAGGGAGTAGGCACTGAAGCTTTCTTT

v_gene: TRBV5-4
abundance: many
j_gene: TRBJ1-1
d_gene: NA
CDR3aa: CASRPPGGSNTEAFF
CDR3nt: TGTGCCAGCAGACCACCCGGGGGGTCGAACACTGAAGCTTTCTTT

v_gene: TRBV5-1
abundance: many
j_gene: TRBJ2-5
d_gene: TRBD1
CDR3aa: CASSLMTGSTETQYF
CDR3nt: TGCGCCAGCAGCTTGATGACAGGGTCTACAGAGACCCAGTACTTC

v_gene: TRBV19
abundance: many
j_gene: TRBJ2-2
d_gene: NA
CDR3aa: CATRGGVTGELFF
CDR3nt: TGTGCCACCAGGGGGGGTGTCACCGGGGAGCTGTTTTTT

v_gene: TRBV7-9
abundance: many
j_gene: TRBJ2-1
d_gene: NA
CDR3aa: CASSSTRVYNEQFF
CDR3nt: TGTGCCAGCAGCTCAACTCGGGTTTACAATGAGCAGTTCTTC

v_gene: TRBV30
abundance: NA
j_gene: TRBJ2-3
d_gene: NA
CDR3aa: CAWSELGSGADTQYF
CDR3nt: TGTGCCTGGAGTGAACTTGGCTCGGGCGCAGATACGCAGTATTTT

v_gene: TRBV27
abundance: many
j_gene: TRBJ2-7
d_gene: TRBD1
CDR3aa: CASRSQGANRYEQYF
CDR3nt: TGTGCCAGCAGATCACAGGGGGCGAACCGCTACGAGCAGTACTTC

v_gene: TRBV5-1
abundance: NA
j_gene: TRBJ1-1
d_gene: NA
CDR3aa: CASSLVSGVDTEAFF
CDR3nt: TGCGCCAGCAGCTTGGTTTCCGGGGTCGACACTGAAGCTTTCTTT

v_gene: TRBV7-9
abundance: NA
j_gene: TRBJ2-1
d_gene: NA
CDR3aa: CASSSSGGRNNEQFF
CDR3nt: TGTGCCAGCAGCTCGTCGGGCGGTAGAAACAATGAGCAGTTCTTC

v_gene: TRBV7-2
abundance: many
j_gene: TRBJ1-2
d_gene: NA
CDR3aa: CASSPTGDYGYTF
CDR3nt: TGTGCCAGCAGCCCAACGGGAGACTATGGCTACACCTTC

v_gene: TRBV19
abundance: many
j_gene: TRBJ1-5
d_gene: NA
CDR3aa: CASSRGDRPSNQPQHF
CDR3nt: TGTGCCAGTAGTAGGGGCGACAGACCTAGCAATCAGCCCCAGCATTTT

v_gene: TRBV20-1
abundance: NA
j_gene: TRBJ2-7
d_gene: TRBD2
CDR3aa: CSARGLRGTTYEQYF
CDR3nt: TGCAGTGCTAGGGGCCTGCGGGGGACTACCTACGAGCAGTACTTC

v_gene: TRBV7-3
abundance: many
j_gene: TRBJ1-1
d_gene: NA
CDR3aa: CASSLNQNTEAFF
CDR3nt: TGTGCCAGCAGCTTAAATCAGAACACTGAAGCTTTCTTT

v_gene: TRBV5-5
abundance: many
j_gene: TRBJ1-2
d_gene: NA
CDR3aa: CASSWNRDGYTF
CDR3nt: TGTGCCAGCAGCTGGAACAGGGATGGCTACACCTTC

v_gene: TRBV4-2
abundance: many
j_gene: TRBJ2-1
d_gene: NA
CDR3aa: CASSQDAGRLYNEQFF
CDR3nt: TGTGCCAGCAGCCAAGACGCAGGGAGGTTATACAATGAGCAGTTCTTC

v_gene: TRBV5-6
abundance: few
j_gene: TRBJ1-2
d_gene: TRBD1
CDR3aa: CASSLGDRGNYGYTF
CDR3nt: TGTGCCAGCAGCTTAGGGGACAGGGGAAACTATGGCTACACCTTC

v_gene: TRBV6-4
abundance: many
j_gene: TRBJ2-3
d_gene: NA
CDR3aa: CASSEGISTDTQYF
CDR3nt: TGTGCCAGCAGTGAAGGCATTAGCACAGATACGCAGTATTTT

v_gene: TRBV12-3/TRBV12-4
abundance: NA
j_gene: TRBJ1-6
d_gene: NA
CDR3aa: CASSLARDYSPLHF
CDR3nt: TGTGCCAGCAGTTTAGCTCGAGATTATTCACCCCTCCACTTT

v_gene: TRBV7-8
abundance: NA
j_gene: TRBJ1-4
d_gene: TRBD1
CDR3aa: CASSWDRGLLALNEKLFF
CDR3nt: TGTGCCAGCAGTTGGGACAGGGGGCTACTAGCCCTTAATGAAAAACTGTTTTTT

v_gene: TRBV11-3
abundance: many
j_gene: TRBJ2-1
d_gene: TRBD2
CDR3aa: CASSFTSGSHSYNEQFF
CDR3nt: TGTGCCAGCAGCTTCACTAGCGGGAGCCACTCCTACAATGAGCAGTTCTTC

v_gene: TRBV5-1
abundance: many
j_gene: TRBJ1-5
d_gene: TRBD1
CDR3aa: CASSLQGGSNQPQHF
CDR3nt: TGCGCCAGCAGCTTGCAGGGGGGCAGCAATCAGCCCCAGCATTTT

v_gene: TRBV5-1
abundance: NA
j_gene: TRBJ2-3
d_gene: NA
CDR3aa: CASSLMAPDTQYF
CDR3nt: TGCGCCAGCAGCTTGATGGCCCCAGATACGCAGTATTTT

v_gene: TRBV20-1
abundance: few
j_gene: TRBJ2-2
d_gene: TRBD1
CDR3aa: CSARTGTGVTGELFF
CDR3nt: TGCAGTGCTAGGACCGGGACAGGGGTGACCGGGGAGCTGTTTTTT

v_gene: TRBV7-3
abundance: NA
j_gene: TRBJ1-2
d_gene: NA
CDR3aa: CASSPSDGGVNYGYTF
CDR3nt: TGTGCCAGCAGCCCATCGGACGGAGGCGTTAACTATGGCTACACCTTC

v_gene: TRBV2
abundance: many
j_gene: TRBJ2-3
d_gene: NA
CDR3aa: CASSEGTDTQYF
CDR3nt: TGTGCCAGCAGTGAAGGAACAGATACGCAGTATTTT

v_gene: TRBV11-2
abundance: NA
j_gene: TRBJ2-3
d_gene: TRBD2
CDR3aa: CASSPPLAGVTDTQYF
CDR3nt: TGTGCCAGCAGCCCCCCACTAGCGGGGGTCACAGATACGCAGTATTTT

v_gene: TRBV4-3
abundance: medium-sized
j_gene: TRBJ2-1
d_gene: TRBD2
CDR3aa: CASSPGTSGHNEQFF
CDR3nt: TGCGCCAGCAGCCCGGGGACTAGCGGTCACAATGAGCAGTTCTTC

v_gene: TRBV20-1
abundance: few
j_gene: TRBJ1-3
d_gene: NA
CDR3aa: CSARGTQYGTIYF
CDR3nt: TGCAGTGCTAGAGGGACCCAGTACGGAACCATATATTTT